The rows below give T cell receptor beta chains drawn from one sample of a study of response to subunit inactivated influenza vaccine. In TCRdb, the RT-PCR reads were re-called with MiXCR into one record per CDR3 protein. The repertoire holds 500,000 to 550,000 distinct CDR3 sequences, with approximately 7.1% as singletons. Sequencing used PBMCs from blood, obtained less than 30 months after vaccination. Receptor source: a man aged 45 to 75 who received an inactivated influenza vaccine. Each CDR3 is given with its conserved first and last residue. Fields, in order: V gene, D gene, J gene, clone size, CDR3 protein, CDR3 DNA. D genes are given only for firm matches. The size entry is marked missing in some rows and otherwise reads once, few, many or a size class.

TRBV7-9	TRBD2	TRBJ2-5	few	CASSPILAGNQETQYF	TGTGCCAGCAGCCCAATACTAGCGGGAAACCAAGAGACCCAGTACTTC
TRBV20-1	TRBD1	TRBJ2-1	few	CSASAGTGGGNEQFF	TGCAGTGCTAGCGCCGGGACAGGGGGGGGCAATGAGCAGTTCTTC
TRBV29-1	TRBD2	TRBJ2-1	few	CSVVIWREGHNEQFF	TGCAGCGTCGTGATATGGCGGGAGGGCCACAATGAGCAGTTCTTC
TRBV16	TRBD1	TRBJ2-7	.	CASSHTGQGYEQHF	TGTGCCAGCAGCCATACGGGACAGGGTTACGAGCAGCACTTC
TRBV29-1	.	TRBJ1-2	.	CSVDPQGTRGYTF	TGCAGCGTTGACCCCCAGGGTACTAGGGGCTACACCTTC
TRBV27	.	TRBJ2-5	many	CASKSGETQYF	TGTGCCAGCAAGTCGGGGGAGACCCAGTACTTC
TRBV7-2	TRBD1	TRBJ2-1	many	CASSTRQGPDEQFF	TGTGCCAGCAGCACCCGACAGGGACCCGATGAGCAGTTCTTC
TRBV5-1	.	TRBJ2-5	.	CASSLIHKAGNDENQYF	TGCGCCAGCAGCTTGATCCACAAGGCAGGGAATGATGAGAACCAGTACTTC
TRBV11-2	.	TRBJ2-3	few	CASSHLRVSDTDTQYF	TGTGCCAGCAGCCATCTAAGGGTGTCAGACACAGATACGCAGTATTTT
TRBV27	.	TRBJ2-6	.	CASSFTALNVLTF	TGTGCCAGCAGTTTCACGGCTCTTAACGTCCTGACTTTC
TRBV9	TRBD2	TRBJ2-2	.	CASSNGLAGLVGTGELFF	TGTGCCAGCAGCAATGGCCTAGCGGGGCTCGTGGGGACCGGGGAGCTGTTTTTT
TRBV7-9	TRBD1	TRBJ2-7	few	CASSNTGVHEQYF	TGTGCCAGCAGCAATACAGGGGTTCACGAGCAGTACTTC
TRBV20-1	.	TRBJ2-3	many	CSAKRGGLRTDTQYF	TGCAGTGCTAAACGAGGGGGGCTTCGCACAGATACGCAGTATTTT
TRBV4-3	TRBD2	TRBJ2-3	few	CASSQAGTSGGGDTQYF	TGCGCCAGCAGCCAAGCCGGGACTAGCGGGGGAGGGGATACGCAGTATTTT
TRBV19	.	TRBJ2-5	.	CASTQGGSGSRETQYF	TGTGCCAGTACCCAGGGGGGGTCAGGGTCCCGGGAGACCCAGTACTTC
TRBV4-1	.	TRBJ2-7	few	CASSPTTVSYEQYF	TGCGCCAGCAGCCCCACGACTGTCTCCTACGAGCAGTACTTC
TRBV6-1	.	TRBJ1-6	many	CASRFTLARRNSPLHF	TGTGCCAGCAGATTTACGTTGGCCAGGAGGAATTCACCCCTCCACTTT
TRBV20-1	.	TRBJ2-7	.	CSAGAGLRDYEQYF	TGCAGTGCTGGCGCCGGACTTAGAGACTACGAGCAGTACTTC
TRBV6-5	.	TRBJ1-1	.	CASSYSRAFPGAEAFF	TGTGCCAGCAGTTATAGCCGGGCATTTCCCGGCGCTGAAGCTTTCTTT
TRBV20-1	.	TRBJ2-7	.	CSAGLARGYEQYF	TGCAGTGCTGGGCTAGCCAGGGGCTACGAGCAGTACTTC
TRBV6-4	TRBD1	TRBJ1-6	many	CASSRTGGSPLHF	TGTGCCAGCTCAAGGACAGGGGGTTCACCCCTCCACTTT
TRBV7-9	.	TRBJ2-7	few	CASSLNRNPPYEQYF	TGTGCCAGCAGCTTAAACCGTAACCCCCCCTACGAGCAGTACTTC
TRBV28	.	TRBJ2-5	many	CASSLPADQETQYF	TGTGCCAGCAGTTTGCCAGCGGACCAAGAGACCCAGTACTTC
TRBV20-1	TRBD2	TRBJ2-1	few	CSAGTSAYNEQFF	TGCAGTGCCGGGACTAGCGCCTACAATGAGCAGTTCTTC
TRBV12-3/TRBV12-4	TRBD1	TRBJ2-5	.	CASKPKTGVGETQYF	TGTGCCAGCAAGCCTAAGACAGGGGTTGGGGAGACCCAGTACTTC
TRBV20-1	.	TRBJ2-1	.	CSARLTGDEQFF	TGCAGTGCTAGACTTACAGGAGATGAGCAGTTCTTC
TRBV10-3	.	TRBJ2-3	.	CAISLGQVSGDTQYF	TGTGCCATCAGTCTGGGTCAAGTTTCGGGAGATACGCAGTATTTT
TRBV27	.	TRBJ2-1	few	CASSIGSAGDGEQFF	TGTGCCAGCAGTATCGGGAGTGCCGGCGATGGTGAGCAGTTCTTC
TRBV5-1	.	TRBJ2-4	few	CASSPGPENIQYF	TGCGCCAGCAGCCCCGGGCCCGAAAACATTCAGTACTTC
TRBV12-3/TRBV12-4	.	TRBJ1-5	many	CASSLGRINQPQHF	TGTGCCAGCAGTTTAGGCCGGATCAATCAGCCCCAGCATTTT
TRBV7-9	TRBD2	TRBJ2-1	many	CASSLGSGSHNEQFF	TGTGCCAGCAGCTTAGGAAGCGGGAGTCACAATGAGCAGTTCTTC
TRBV29-1	.	TRBJ1-5	.	CSVLVALDQPQHF	TGCAGCGTCCTCGTGGCGCTTGATCAGCCCCAGCATTTT